Given below is one TCR beta chain in context. Its antigen is not known. This CDR3 has 16 amino acids. V lost 4 bases to trimming and J lost 6 bases; unmatched junction nucleotides: 10. The germline V gene has CDR1 SGHNT and CDR2 YENEEA. Libraries were prepared by immunoSEQ multiplex PCR; TCRdb keeps only in-frame clonotypes and omits some of them. The table shows 60,000 to 75,000 clones, with about 85% occurring only once. This sample was taken from a study of OX40 agonist ivuxolimab in advanced cancers. Looking at the study overall: Patients assigned to dose escalation were diagnosed with hepatocellular carcinoma, melanoma, renal cell or head and neck cancer. Study-wide points: CD8+ T cells showed, on average, more clonal expansion than CD4+ cells.

The clonotype comes from an adult with an advanced solid tumor such as melanoma, head and neck, liver or kidney cancer. This chain links TRBV11-3 with TRBJ2-2; 8 bases fit TRBD1. This specimen consisted of CD4+ or CD8+ T cells sorted from blood, obtained in a trial of the OX40 agonist ivuxolimab. CDR3 in amino acids: CASSSETTGVAGELFF. The CDR3 coding sequence is TGTGCCAGCAGCTCCGAAACGACAGGGGTGGCCGGGGAGCTGTTTTTT.